What follows are 8 T cell receptor beta chains derived from one specimen sequenced in a study of shared clonotypes between healthy human individuals. Positive CCR7 selection of CD45RO-negative cells yielded the naive CD8 cells, and terminally differentiated effector memory CD45RA+ cells were excluded. Sequenced by immunoSEQ multiplex PCR; TCRdb stores in-frame clones only, minus some. The data contain hundreds of thousands of clones, roughly 96% of them singletons. Material for sequencing was naive CD8+ T cells sorted from blood. The source of these receptors is a woman aged 25 to 39 in good health.

The chain links TRBV29-1 to TRBJ1-1, with D perhaps matching TRBD1 (6 bases). The V gene lost 6 bases and the J gene lost 1 base, with 21 bases spanning the gap. This CDR3 has 16 residues. Looked up from germline, CDR1 is SQVTM and CDR2 is ANQGSEA. The CDR3 loop is CSVQKAQGLENTEAFF. In DNA form, the CDR3 reads TGCAGCGTACAAAAGGCCCAGGGGTTGGAGAACACTGAAGCTTTCTTT.

The J gene is TRBJ1-1, the V gene TRBV29-1, with 11 bases identical to TRBD1. The CDR3 consists of 12 residues. Germline V gene data show CDR1 as SQVTM and CDR2 as ANQGSEA. J was trimmed by 7 bases and V by 4 bases; bases with no gene match: 2. CDR3 bases: TGCAGCGTTGGGACAGGGGGCAGTGAAGCTTTCTTT. Translation: CSVGTGGSEAFF.

The rearrangement uses TRBV29-1 and TRBJ1-2; D remains unclear. CDR1 and CDR2 (germline): SQVTM, ANQGSEA. This CDR3 is built from 12 residues. Trimming shortened V by 4 bases and J by 1 base, and 7 bases separated the two germline ends. The CDR3 sequence: CSVVGINYGYTF. The DNA of the CDR3 is TGCAGCGTTGTGGGGATTAACTATGGCTACACCTTC.

The V gene is TRBV30, the J gene TRBJ2-7; 7 nucleotides line up with TRBD1. Trimming at V came to 4 bases and at J to 4 bases, leaving 7 bases not matched to a gene. Germline-derived CDR1 and CDR2 are GTSNPN and SVGIG (reference sequence). This CDR3 spans 13 amino acids. In nucleotides, the CDR3 is TGTGCCTGGAAAGGGGCCAGGGGGTACGAGCAGTACTTC. Its translation is CAWKGARGYEQYF.

The chain employs TRBV11-2 and TRBJ2-7; D may be TRBD1 (6 bases). V was pared by 2 bases and J by 4 bases, with 12 bases between. The CDR3 extends over 14 amino acids. Germline V gene lookup returns CDR1 SGHAT and CDR2 FQNNGV. Written as DNA, the CDR3 is TGTGCCAGCAGCTTAATAACAGGGAGTTACGAGCAGTACTTC. As protein: CASSLITGSYEQYF.

This clone was detected once. The chain employs TRBV5-1 and TRBJ2-3; D is undetermined. Trimming left V 4 bases short and J 4 bases short, with 25 bases between. This CDR3 has 18 amino acids. CDR1 SGHRS and CDR2 YFSETQ come from the germline V gene. The CDR3 DNA follows: TGCGCCAGCAGCCCACTCGACTCGGACCACCTCAGGCCAGATACGCAGTATTTT. It codes for CASSPLDSDHLRPDTQYF.

This clone was seen a handful of times. CDR3 protein: CTSSPRQGPPPTEAFF. CDR3 nucleotide sequence: TGCACCAGCAGCCCACGACAGGGTCCTCCCCCCACTGAAGCTTTCTTT. V gene TRBV1 combines with J gene TRBJ1-1; the table gives TRBD1 as D, unverified against the DNA. TRBV1 counts as a pseudogene. The CDR3 loop spans 16 amino acids.

The chain carries TRBV5-1 and TRBJ2-2; 7 positions agree with TRBD2. After removal of 3 bases from V and 5 bases from J, the junction contained 4 bases not matched to a gene. From germline, CDR1 is SGHRS and CDR2 YFSETQ. This CDR3 contains 14 residues. CDR3 amino acids: CASSSSRGTGELFF. In DNA form, the CDR3 reads TGCGCCAGCAGCTCCTCGCGGGGGACCGGGGAGCTGTTTTTT.